The present TCR beta chain was sequenced within a study of regulatory T cells in long-lasting Graves disease. This clonotype was seen at least ten times. Its antigen is still unknown. Trimming took 1 base from V and 1 from J, leaving 10 bases between them. This CDR3 region has 15 residues. As to time point: persistent/refractory GD, antithyroid drugs over 5 years with positive TRAb. RNA isolated from PBMCs was used to make the TCR library. As collected, the peripheral blood samples measured about 10 milliliters each and went into EDTA tubes. Arm-PCR with iRepertoire HTBI primers amplified the CDR3 regions for these TCR beta libraries. Study processing details: More than 55 TRBV and roughly 13 TRBJ segments were identified across samples. TCRdb re-derived calls from the multiplex PCR reads in MiXCR, one entry per CDR3 protein. In this record, the V and J calls reflect TCRdb's handling and not the investigators' own analysis. The sample has 700,000 or so distinct CDR3 sequences; approximately 29% are singletons.

Broader study findings: Accuracy was perhaps lowered by the small sample size.

The rearrangement uses TRBV12-3 or TRBV12-4 and TRBJ1-1, with D tentatively TRBD1 (5 bases). The sample was peripheral blood mononuclear cells (PBMCs), taken when the disease was refractory, from a patient treated with antithyroid drugs. This sequence originates from a female donor with Graves disease. For the CDR3, the DNA is TGTGCCAGCAGTTTAGAGCGGACACGGAACACTGAAGCTTTCTTT. Translating gives CASSLERTRNTEAFF.